The next 4 T cell receptor beta chains were all read from a single sample in a study of blood T cells in healthy people across ages. Through a sample-barcoded 5' primer and a J-beta primer mix, a second PCR was run for about 6 to 12 cycles. TCRdb itself ran the 5' RACE reads through MiXCR, one entry per CDR3 protein. In the table there are hundreds of thousands of distinct CDR3 sequences, around 28% of which are singletons. Sequenced sample: blood. The origin of the receptors is a woman aged 80 or over in good health.

There are many counts of this clonotype. The CDR3 loop is CAISVTDTQYF. The CDR3 bases are TGTGCCATCAGTGTAACAGATACGCAGTATTTT. This chain links TRBV10-3 with TRBJ2-3, with unresolved D. The V end lost 4 bases, the J end lost 3 bases, and 2 bases lay between the germline ends. The CDR3 contains 11 residues. Germline-derived CDR1 and CDR2 are ENHRY and SYGVKD.

This clonotype has ten or more counts. This chain joins TRBV5-1 and TRBJ2-7, with 8 bases fitting TRBD1. V shed 4 bases, J shed 4 bases, and the junction held 7 bases outside the gene matches. Germline CDR1 SGHRS, CDR2 YFSETQ. The CDR3 has 14 residues. The CDR3 loop is CASSDGQGGYEQYF. The CDR3 nucleotides read TGCGCCAGCAGCGACGGACAGGGAGGATACGAGCAGTACTTC. The full variable domain, rest sourced from reference TRBV5-1 and TRBJ2-7, is KAGVTQTPRYLIKTRGQQVTLSCSPISGHRSVSWYQQTPGQGLQFLFEYFSETQRNKGNFPGRFSGRQFSNSRSEMNVSTLELGDSALYLCASSDGQGGYEQYFGPGTRLTVT.

The chain uses TRBV5-1 and TRBJ2-5; 9 bases agree with TRBD2. V shed 0 bases, J shed 5 bases, and the junction held 8 bases outside the gene matches. This CDR3 is built from 16 residues. Germline loops: CDR1 SGHRS, CDR2 YFSETQ. DNA of the CDR3: TGCGCCAGCAGCTTGGTGGTTAGCGGGGGAATGGAGACCCAGTACTTC. It is translated as CASSLVVSGGMETQYF. Supplemented by reference TRBV5-1 and TRBJ2-5, the full variable domain reads KAGVTQTPRYLIKTRGQQVTLSCSPISGHRSVSWYQQTPGQGLQFLFEYFSETQRNKGNFPGRFSGRQFSNSRSEMNVSTLELGDSALYLCASSLVVSGGMETQYFGPGTRLLVL.

This clonotype showed up many times. This sequence joins TRBV30 and TRBJ2-7; 7 nucleotides agree with TRBD1. With V trimmed by 7 bases and J by 1 base, 4 bases remained unmatched. Germline V gives CDR1 GTSNPN, CDR2 SVGIG (reference sequence). The CDR3 runs to 12 residues. The CDR3 DNA reads as TGTGCCTCTGACAGGGAATCCTACGAGCAGTACTTC. It specifies CASDRESYEQYF.